The sequence of this T cell receptor (beta chain) was determined in a study of post-analysis software for immune sequencing data. Study background: Disease trajectories encompassed relapsing-remitting, secondary progressive and progressive-relapsing multiple sclerosis. Study results and caveats: Controls showed lower frequencies than patients for roughly five TRBV segments, and TRBV5-6, TRBV5-1 and TRBV20-1 were among these. There was significantly lower normalized Chao1 diversity in multiple sclerosis patients than in controls.

The V gene's germline CDR1 is DFQATT and CDR2 SNEGSKA (reference sequence). The germline V and J ends were trimmed by 4 bases and 2 bases, with 11 bases remaining between them. The CDR3 loop spans 13 amino acids. Libraries were made from TCR beta cDNA, and they carried unique molecular identifiers. In TCRdb, the PCR reads were re-called with MiXCR into one record per CDR3 protein. The sample lists 740,000 or so distinct CDR3 sequences, approximately 53% occurring once. Turning to this clonotype: Its target is not known.

This receptor was identified in a girl between 10 and 17 years old with multiple sclerosis. The sample taken for sequencing was blood. This chain uses TRBV20-1 with TRBJ2-5, with D possibly matching TRBD2 (5 bases). The CDR3 spells CSAKRTVQETQYF. CDR3 bases: TGCAGTGCTAAACGGACTGTACAAGAGACCCAGTACTTC.